Below, 11 T cell receptor beta chains from the same sample are listed, as sequenced in a study of human T cells and chemical hapten exposure listed by TCRdb under 2021. Libraries came from RACE. This sample was sequenced with a NextSeq 500. Starting from the raw public reads, TCRdb applied fastp trimming at Q25, assembled clones with MiXCR and retained in-frame beta chains. One record per CDR3 amino acid sequence lists the most common genes and DNA. The sample includes tens of thousands of distinct CDR3 sequences, with roughly a tenth observed a single time. The top ten hold roughly 6% of the sample. Reading the label with the study, this specimen's time point is: pre-sensitization, week 0. This sample's treatment or condition label indicates: therapeutic diphenylcyclopropenone sensitization with weekly scalp DPC. The sequencing here drew on whole blood, taken in connection with sensitization to the hapten diphenylcyclopropenone (DPC). The receptor set was obtained from a man aged 25 to 45 with alopecia areata. Some clones in this sample may be carry-over from other donors' samples.

This clonotype was seen more than once but under ten times. The genes are TRBV6-1 and TRBJ2-3; perhaps TRBD2 as D (6 bases). The V gene lost 1 base and the J gene lost 3 bases, with 14 bases spanning the gap. Germline V gives CDR1 MNHNS, CDR2 SASEGT. CDR3 length: 16 amino acids. The CDR3 is CASSEDGGLRTDTQYF. As DNA, the CDR3 is TGTGCCAGCAGTGAAGATGGGGGGTTGAGGACAGATACGCAGTATTTT.

V and J are TRBV7-9 and TRBJ1-1; tentative D call: TRBD1 (6 bases). This CDR3 comprises 15 residues. From germline, CDR1 is SEHNR and CDR2 FQNEAQ (reference sequence). V gave up 5 bases and J gave up 0 bases, with 13 bases separating them. DNA of the CDR3: TGTGCCAGCAGCAAGGGGGGAGCGATGAACACTGAAGCTTTCTTT. Translated, it gives CASSKGGAMNTEAFF.

This clonotype was seen at least ten times. The CDR3 DNA reads as TGTGCCAGCAGCGTAGAGCAGGGCTCTGGAAACACCATATATTTT. Translating gives CASSVEQGSGNTIYF. V is TRBV9 and J is TRBJ1-3, with TRBD1 as a possible D gene (5 bases). Germline CDR1 reads SGDLS; CDR2 reads YYNGEE. The CDR3 totals 15 residues. The ends were cut back, 0 bases at V and 0 bases at J, with 7 bases in the middle.

On this clonotype: This may come from a read error, since a much larger clone is one base off. The rearrangement joins TRBV7-2 to TRBJ1-5; possibly TRBD1 for D (5 bases). Germline CDR1 and CDR2: SGHTA and FQGNSA. V lost 1 base, J lost 3 bases, and 10 bases lay in between. The length of the CDR3 is 15 residues. The CDR3 DNA sequence: TGTGCCAGCAGCTTAGATGCGGGGGACAATCAGCCCCAGCATTTT. Protein sequence: CASSLDAGDNQPQHF.

This clonotype was seen ten or more times. The chain joins TRBV12-3 or TRBV12-4 to TRBJ1-4; D is unclear. The CDR3 has 14 amino acids. Trimming cost V 2 bases and J 0 bases, with 4 bases left between them. The CDR3 spells CASSLRATNEKLFF. CDR3 in DNA: TGTGCCAGCAGTTTACGTGCAACTAATGAAAAACTGTTTTTT.

There are a few counts of this clonotype. The chain joins TRBV2 to TRBJ1-6; TRBD1 is a possible D gene (6 bases). The CDR3 extends over 15 amino acids. Per germline, CDR1 SNHLY and CDR2 FYNNEI. The V end was cut by 6 bases, the J end by 10 bases, with 19 bases between. The CDR3 DNA reads as TGTGCCAGCAGGGGTCGGACAGAAACGAAATCACCCCTCCACTTT. Amino acids: CASRGRTETKSPLHF. The full variable domain, with the rest looked up from reference TRBV2 and TRBJ1-6, is EPEVTQTPSHQVTQMGQEVILRCVPISNHLYFYWYRQILGQKVEFLVSFYNNEISEKSEIFDDQFSVERPDGSNFTLKIRSTKLEDSAMYFCASRGRTETKSPLHFGNGTRLTVT.

This clonotype occurred many times. This sequence joins TRBV7-2 and TRBJ2-3; 9 bases match TRBD2. CDR1 and CDR2 (germline): SGHTA, FQGNSA. The junction had 3 bases not matched to a gene; V was cut back by 5 bases and J by 0 bases. The CDR3 covers 15 residues. In DNA form, the CDR3 reads TGTGCCAGCAGCGTTAGCGGGGGAAGCACAGATACGCAGTATTTT. It encodes CASSVSGGSTDTQYF.

This clonotype was found a few times. In DNA, the CDR3 is TGTGCCAGCAGCTTAGATCCCCAGGGTACCCAGTACTTC. This encodes CASSLDPQGTQYF. The chain is built from TRBV7-2 and TRBJ2-5; TRBD1 might be the D (5 bases). V lost 1 base and J 8 bases, leaving 11 bases between the germline ends. Germline loops: CDR1 SGHTA, CDR2 FQGNSA. This CDR3 contains 13 residues.

This clonotype is medium-sized. CDR3 in amino acids: CASSRGYGFNSPLHF. As DNA, the CDR3 is TGTGCCAGCAGCCGAGGTTACGGGTTTAATTCACCCCTCCACTTT. V gene TRBV5-6 combines with J gene TRBJ1-6; D gene ambiguous. From germline, CDR1 is SGHDT and CDR2 YYEEEE. The CDR3 has 15 amino acids. Trimming shortened V by 4 bases and J by 6 bases, and 14 bases separated the two germline ends.

This clonotype was counted between two and nine times. The genes are TRBV29-1 and TRBJ2-1; tentative D call: TRBD1 (6 bases). The germline V and J ends were trimmed by 0 bases and 6 bases, with 12 bases remaining between them. The CDR3 has 14 amino acids. Germline V gene sequence: CDR1 SQVTM, CDR2 ANQGSEA. The CDR3 nucleotides are TGCAGCGTTGAAGATTTAGGGACACCCAATGAGCAGTTCTTC. It specifies CSVEDLGTPNEQFF.

The chain couples TRBV18 to TRBJ2-2, with D hard to call. The germline CDR1 and CDR2 sequences are KGHSH and LQKENI. The CDR3 is 14 amino acids. V dropped 4 bases and J dropped 1 base, with 7 bases sitting between them. CDR3 nucleotides: TGTGCCAGCTCACTGGACCTGAACACCGGGGAGCTGTTTTTT. It is translated as CASSLDLNTGELFF. Using reference TRBV18 and TRBJ2-2 for the parts outside the CDR3, the full variable domain is NAGVMQNPRHLVRRRGQEARLRCSPMKGHSHVYWYRQLPEEGLKFMVYLQKENIIDESGMPKERFSAEFPKEGPSILRIQQVVRGDSAAYFCASSLDLNTGELFFGEGSRLTVL.